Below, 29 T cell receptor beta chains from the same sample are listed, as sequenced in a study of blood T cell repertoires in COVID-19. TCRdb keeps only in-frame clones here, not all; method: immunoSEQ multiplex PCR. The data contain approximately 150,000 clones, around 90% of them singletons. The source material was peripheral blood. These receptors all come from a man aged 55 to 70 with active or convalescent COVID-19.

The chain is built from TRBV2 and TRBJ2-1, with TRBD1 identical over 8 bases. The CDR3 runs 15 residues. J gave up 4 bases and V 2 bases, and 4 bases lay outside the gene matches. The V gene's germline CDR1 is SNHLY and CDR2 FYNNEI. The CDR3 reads CASSEQGATYNEQFF. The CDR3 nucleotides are TGTGCCAGCAGTGAACAGGGGGCTACATACAATGAGCAGTTCTTC.

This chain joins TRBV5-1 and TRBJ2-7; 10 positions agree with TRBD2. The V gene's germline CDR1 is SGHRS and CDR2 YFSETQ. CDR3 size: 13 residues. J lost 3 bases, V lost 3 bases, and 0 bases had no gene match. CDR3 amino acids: CASSWTSGYEQYF. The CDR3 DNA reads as TGCGCCAGCAGCTGGACTAGCGGCTACGAGCAGTACTTC. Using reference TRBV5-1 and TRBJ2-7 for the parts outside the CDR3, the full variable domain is KAGVTQTPRYLIKTRGQQVTLSCSPISGHRSVSWYQQTPGQGLQFLFEYFSETQRNKGNFPGRFSGRQFSNSRSEMNVSTLELGDSALYLCASSWTSGYEQYFGPGTRLTVT.

The CDR3 reads CASSLLGLSADTQYF. The CDR3 DNA sequence: TGTGCCAGCAGCTTATTGGGACTATCCGCAGATACGCAGTATTTT. The rearrangement joins TRBV7-9 to TRBJ2-3; 7 bases are a match to TRBD2. CDR3 length: 15 residues. CDR1 and CDR2 (germline): SEHNR, FQNEAQ (reference sequence). With 2 bases clipped from V and 4 bases from J, the junction kept 6 bases outside the gene matches.

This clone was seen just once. CDR3 coding DNA: TGTGCCAGTAGCGGCCCCGGACTAGCGGGGCTGATGGTAGAGACCCAGTACTTC. Residues: CASSGPGLAGLMVETQYF. The genes are TRBV19 and TRBJ2-5; 12 positions match TRBD2. After removal of 6 bases from V and 4 bases from J, the junction contained 15 bases not matched to a gene. Germline CDR1 is LNHDA and CDR2 is SQIVND (reference sequence). The CDR3 is made up of 18 amino acids.

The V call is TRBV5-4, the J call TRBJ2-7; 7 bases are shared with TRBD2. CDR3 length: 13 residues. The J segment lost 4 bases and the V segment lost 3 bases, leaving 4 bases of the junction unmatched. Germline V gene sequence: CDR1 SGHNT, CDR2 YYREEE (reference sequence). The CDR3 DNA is TGTGCCAGCAGCTCCCCCGGGGGGTACGAGCAGTACTTC. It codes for CASSSPGGYEQYF. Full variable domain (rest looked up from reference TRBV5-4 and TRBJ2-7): ETGVTQSPTHLIKTRGQQVTLRCSSQSGHNTVSWYQQALGQGPQFIFQYYREEENGRGNFPPRFSGLQFPNYSSELNVNALELDDSALYLCASSSPGGYEQYFGPGTRLTVT.

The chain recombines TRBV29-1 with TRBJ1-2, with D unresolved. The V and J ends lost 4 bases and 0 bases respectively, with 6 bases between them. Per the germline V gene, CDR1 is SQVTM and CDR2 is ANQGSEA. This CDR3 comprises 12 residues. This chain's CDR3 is CSVGQTNYGYTF. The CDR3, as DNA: TGCAGCGTTGGGCAGACTAACTATGGCTACACCTTC.

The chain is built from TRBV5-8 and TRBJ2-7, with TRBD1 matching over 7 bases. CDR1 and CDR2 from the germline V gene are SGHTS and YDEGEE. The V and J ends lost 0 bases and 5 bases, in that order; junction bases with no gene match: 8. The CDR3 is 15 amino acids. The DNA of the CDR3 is TGTGCCAGCAGCTTGGGGCTGACAGGGTTCAACGAGCAGTACTTC. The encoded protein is CASSLGLTGFNEQYF.

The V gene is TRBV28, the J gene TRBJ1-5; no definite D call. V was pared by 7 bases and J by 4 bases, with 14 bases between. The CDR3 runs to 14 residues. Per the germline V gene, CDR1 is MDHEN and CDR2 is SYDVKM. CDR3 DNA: TGTGCCAGCAAGTCCTTGGGAGGGAATCAGCCCCAGCATTTT. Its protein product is CASKSLGGNQPQHF.

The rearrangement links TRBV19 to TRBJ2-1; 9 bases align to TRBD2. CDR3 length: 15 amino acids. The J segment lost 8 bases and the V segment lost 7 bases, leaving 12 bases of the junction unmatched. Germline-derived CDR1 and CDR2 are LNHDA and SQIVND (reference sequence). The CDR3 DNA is TGTGCCAGTATGGTAGCGGGAGCAGTGGGCGATGAGCAGTTCTTC. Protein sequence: CASMVAGAVGDEQFF.

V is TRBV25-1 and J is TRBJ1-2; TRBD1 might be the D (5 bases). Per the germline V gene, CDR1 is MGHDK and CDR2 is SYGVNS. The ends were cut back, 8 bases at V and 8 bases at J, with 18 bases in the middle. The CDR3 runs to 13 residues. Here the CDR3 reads CASGGEGKGGYTF. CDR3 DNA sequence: TGTGCCAGCGGGGGGGAGGGTAAGGGCGGCTACACCTTC.

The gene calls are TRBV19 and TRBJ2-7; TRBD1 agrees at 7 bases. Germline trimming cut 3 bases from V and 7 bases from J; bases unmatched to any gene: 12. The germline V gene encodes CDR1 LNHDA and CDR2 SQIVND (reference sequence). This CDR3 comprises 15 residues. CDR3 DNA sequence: TGTGCCAGTAGTATCAGTGACAGGGTGTCGGTGGAGCAGTACTTC. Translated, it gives CASSISDRVSVEQYF.

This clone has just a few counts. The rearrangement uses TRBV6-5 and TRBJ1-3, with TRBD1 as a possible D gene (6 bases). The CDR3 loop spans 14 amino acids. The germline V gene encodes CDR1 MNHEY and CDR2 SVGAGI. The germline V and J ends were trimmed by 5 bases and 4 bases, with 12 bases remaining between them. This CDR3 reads CASSPDRSGNTIYF. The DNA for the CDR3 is TGTGCCAGCAGTCCCGACAGGAGCGGAAACACCATATATTTT.

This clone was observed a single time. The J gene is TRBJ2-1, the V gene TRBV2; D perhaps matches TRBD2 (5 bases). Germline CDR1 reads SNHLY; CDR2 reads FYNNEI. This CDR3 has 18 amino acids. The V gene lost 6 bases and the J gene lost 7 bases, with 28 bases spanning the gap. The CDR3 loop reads CASRPDTIGLQFQNEQFF. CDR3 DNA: TGTGCCAGCAGGCCAGATACAATTGGACTGCAATTCCAGAATGAGCAGTTCTTC. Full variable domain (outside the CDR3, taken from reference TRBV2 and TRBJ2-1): EPEVTQTPSHQVTQMGQEVILRCVPISNHLYFYWYRQILGQKVEFLVSFYNNEISEKSEIFDDQFSVERPDGSNFTLKIRSTKLEDSAMYFCASRPDTIGLQFQNEQFFGPGTRLTVL.

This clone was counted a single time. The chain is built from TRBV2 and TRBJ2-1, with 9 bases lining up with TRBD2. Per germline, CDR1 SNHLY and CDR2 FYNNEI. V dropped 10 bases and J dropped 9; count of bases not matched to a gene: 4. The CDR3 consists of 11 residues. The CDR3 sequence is CATLTSGEQFF. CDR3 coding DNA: TGTGCCACCCTGACTAGCGGTGAGCAGTTCTTC.

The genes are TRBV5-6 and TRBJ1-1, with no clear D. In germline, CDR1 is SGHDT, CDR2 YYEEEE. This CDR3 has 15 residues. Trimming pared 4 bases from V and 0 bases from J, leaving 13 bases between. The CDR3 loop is CASSPLVRMNTEAFF. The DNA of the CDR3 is TGTGCCAGCAGCCCCCTAGTACGCATGAACACTGAAGCTTTCTTT.

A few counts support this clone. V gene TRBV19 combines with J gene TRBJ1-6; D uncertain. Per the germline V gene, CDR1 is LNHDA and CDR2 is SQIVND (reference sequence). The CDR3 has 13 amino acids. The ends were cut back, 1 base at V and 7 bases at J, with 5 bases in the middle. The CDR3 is CASSIVVNSPLHF. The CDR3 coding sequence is TGTGCCAGTAGTATAGTCGTCAATTCACCCCTCCACTTT.

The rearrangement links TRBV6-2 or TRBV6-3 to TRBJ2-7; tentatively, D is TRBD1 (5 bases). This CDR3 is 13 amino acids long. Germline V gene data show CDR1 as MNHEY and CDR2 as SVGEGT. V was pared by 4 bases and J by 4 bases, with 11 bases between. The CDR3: CASSSQGPYEQYF. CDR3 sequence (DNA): TGTGCCAGCAGTTCCCAGGGCCCTTACGAGCAGTACTTC.

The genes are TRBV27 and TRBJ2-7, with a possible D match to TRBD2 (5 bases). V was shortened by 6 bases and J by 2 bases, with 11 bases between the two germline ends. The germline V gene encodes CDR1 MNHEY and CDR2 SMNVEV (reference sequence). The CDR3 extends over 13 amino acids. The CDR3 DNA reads TGTGCCAGCAGCCCGGCGGGCCCCTACGAGCAGTACTTC. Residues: CASSPAGPYEQYF.

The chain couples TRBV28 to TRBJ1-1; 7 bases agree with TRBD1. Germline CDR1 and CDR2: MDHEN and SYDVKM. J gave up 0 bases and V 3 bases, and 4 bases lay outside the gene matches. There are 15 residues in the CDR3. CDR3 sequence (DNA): TGTGCCAGCAGTTTTCTGGACAGGATGAACACTGAAGCTTTCTTT. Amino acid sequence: CASSFLDRMNTEAFF. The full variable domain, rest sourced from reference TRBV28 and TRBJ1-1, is DVKVTQSSRYLVKRTGEKVFLECVQDMDHENMFWYRQDPGLGLRLIYFSYDVKMKEKGDIPEGYSVSREKKERFSLILESASTNQTSMYLCASSFLDRMNTEAFFGQGTRLTVV.

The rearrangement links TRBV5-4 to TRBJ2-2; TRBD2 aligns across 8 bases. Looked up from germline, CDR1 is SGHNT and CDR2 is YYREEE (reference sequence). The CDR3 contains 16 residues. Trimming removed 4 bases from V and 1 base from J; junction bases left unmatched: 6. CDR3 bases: TGTGCCAGCAGCCCTTCCGGGGGGGGGAACACCGGGGAGCTGTTTTTT. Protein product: CASSPSGGGNTGELFF. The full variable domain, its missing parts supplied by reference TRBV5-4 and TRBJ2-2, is ETGVTQSPTHLIKTRGQQVTLRCSSQSGHNTVSWYQQALGQGPQFIFQYYREEENGRGNFPPRFSGLQFPNYSSELNVNALELDDSALYLCASSPSGGGNTGELFFGEGSRLTVL.

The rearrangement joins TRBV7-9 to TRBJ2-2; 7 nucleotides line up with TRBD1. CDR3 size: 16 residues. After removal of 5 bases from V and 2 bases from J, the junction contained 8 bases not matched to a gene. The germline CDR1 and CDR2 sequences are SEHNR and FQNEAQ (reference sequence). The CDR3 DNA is TGTGCCAGCAGCCGCCCCGGGACAGAAAACACCGGGGAGCTGTTTTTT. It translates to CASSRPGTENTGELFF.

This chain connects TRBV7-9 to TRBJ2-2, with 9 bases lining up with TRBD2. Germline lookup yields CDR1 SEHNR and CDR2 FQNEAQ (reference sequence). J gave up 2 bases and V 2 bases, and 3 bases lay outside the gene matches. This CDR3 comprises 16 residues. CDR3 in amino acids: CASSLTSGFNTGELFF. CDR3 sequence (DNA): TGTGCCAGCAGCTTAACTAGCGGGTTTAACACCGGGGAGCTGTTTTTT.

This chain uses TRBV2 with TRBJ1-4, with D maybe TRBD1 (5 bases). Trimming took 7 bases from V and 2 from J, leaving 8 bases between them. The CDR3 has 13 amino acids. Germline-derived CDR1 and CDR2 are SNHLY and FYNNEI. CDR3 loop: CASKGRTNEKLFF. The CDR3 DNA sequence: TGTGCCAGCAAGGGGAGGACTAATGAAAAACTGTTTTTT.

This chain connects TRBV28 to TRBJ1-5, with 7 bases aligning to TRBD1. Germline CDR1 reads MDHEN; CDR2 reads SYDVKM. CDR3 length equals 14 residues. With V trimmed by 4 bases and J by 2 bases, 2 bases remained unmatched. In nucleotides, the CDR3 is TGTGCCAGCAGTTCAGGGGGTCGCAATCAGCCCCAGCATTTT. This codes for CASSSGGRNQPQHF.

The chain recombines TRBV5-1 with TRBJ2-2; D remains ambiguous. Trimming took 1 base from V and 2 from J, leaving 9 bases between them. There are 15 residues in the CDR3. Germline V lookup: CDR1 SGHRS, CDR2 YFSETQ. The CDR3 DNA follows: TGCGCCAGCAGCTTGTTGGTGAGAAACACCGGGGAGCTGTTTTTT. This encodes CASSLLVRNTGELFF.

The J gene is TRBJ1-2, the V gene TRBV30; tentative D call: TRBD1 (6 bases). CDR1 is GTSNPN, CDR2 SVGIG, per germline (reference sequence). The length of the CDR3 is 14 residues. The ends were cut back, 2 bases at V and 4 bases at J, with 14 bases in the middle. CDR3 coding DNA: TGTGCCTGGAGTCCAACGGTGACAGGCTATGGCTACACCTTC. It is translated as CAWSPTVTGYGYTF.

The CDR3 protein is CASSLDRGGPEAFF. The CDR3 bases are TGCGCCAGCAGCCTGGACAGGGGAGGGCCTGAAGCTTTCTTT. This chain uses TRBV10-2 with TRBJ1-1, with 9 bases identical to TRBD1. The V and J ends lost 6 bases and 6 bases, in that order; junction bases with no gene match: 8. The CDR3 totals 14 residues. Germline V CDR1 and CDR2: WSHSY, SAAADI.

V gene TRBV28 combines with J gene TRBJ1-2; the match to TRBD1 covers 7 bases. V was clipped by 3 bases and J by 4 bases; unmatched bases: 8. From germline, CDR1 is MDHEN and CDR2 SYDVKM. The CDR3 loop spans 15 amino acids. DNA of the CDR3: TGTGCCAGCAGTTTTAACAGGGGCGTTTTCTATGGCTACACCTTC. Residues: CASSFNRGVFYGYTF.

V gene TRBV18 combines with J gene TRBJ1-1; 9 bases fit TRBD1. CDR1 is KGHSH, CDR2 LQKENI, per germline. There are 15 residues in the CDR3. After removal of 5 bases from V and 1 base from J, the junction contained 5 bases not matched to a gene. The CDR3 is CASSLMTGGNTEAFF. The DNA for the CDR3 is TGTGCCAGCTCATTAATGACAGGGGGGAACACTGAAGCTTTCTTT.